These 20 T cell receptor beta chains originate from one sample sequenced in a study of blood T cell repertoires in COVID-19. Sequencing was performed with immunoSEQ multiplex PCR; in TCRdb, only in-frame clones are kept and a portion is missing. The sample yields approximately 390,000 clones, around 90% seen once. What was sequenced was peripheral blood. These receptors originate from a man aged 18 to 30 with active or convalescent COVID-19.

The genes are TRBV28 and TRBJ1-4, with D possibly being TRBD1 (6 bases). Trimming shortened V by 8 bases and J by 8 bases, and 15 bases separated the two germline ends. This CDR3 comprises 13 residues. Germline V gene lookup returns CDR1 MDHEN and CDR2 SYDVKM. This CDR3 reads CASRGGEKEKLFF. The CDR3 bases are TGTGCCAGCCGAGGGGGGGAGAAGGAAAAACTGTTTTTT.

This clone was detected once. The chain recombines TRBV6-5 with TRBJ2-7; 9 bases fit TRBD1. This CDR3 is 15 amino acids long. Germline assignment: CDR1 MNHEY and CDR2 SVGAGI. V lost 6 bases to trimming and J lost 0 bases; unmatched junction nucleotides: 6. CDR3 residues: CASRDRQGGSYEQYF. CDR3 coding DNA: TGTGCCAGCAGAGACCGACAGGGGGGCTCCTACGAGCAGTACTTC.

CDR3 region: CASSLGFGYEQYF. In DNA form, the CDR3 reads TGTGCCAGCAGTTTAGGTTTCGGCTACGAGCAGTACTTC. The chain links TRBV12-3 or TRBV12-4 to TRBJ2-7; D gene ambiguous. The CDR3 is 13 amino acids. The ends were cut back, 1 base at V and 3 bases at J, with 7 bases in the middle.

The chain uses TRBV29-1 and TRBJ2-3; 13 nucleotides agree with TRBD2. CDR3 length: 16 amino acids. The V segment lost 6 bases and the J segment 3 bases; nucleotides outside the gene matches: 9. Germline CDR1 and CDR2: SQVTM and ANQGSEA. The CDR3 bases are TGCAGCGTCGACGGACTAGCGGGAGTGGGGACAGATACGCAGTATTTT. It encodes CSVDGLAGVGTDTQYF.

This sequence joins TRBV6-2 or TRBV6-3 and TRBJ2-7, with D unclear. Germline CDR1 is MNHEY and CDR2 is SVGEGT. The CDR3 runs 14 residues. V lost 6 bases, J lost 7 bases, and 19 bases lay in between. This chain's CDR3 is CASSKPVPSREQYF. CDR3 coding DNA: TGTGCCAGCAGCAAACCGGTCCCGTCCCGTGAGCAGTACTTC.

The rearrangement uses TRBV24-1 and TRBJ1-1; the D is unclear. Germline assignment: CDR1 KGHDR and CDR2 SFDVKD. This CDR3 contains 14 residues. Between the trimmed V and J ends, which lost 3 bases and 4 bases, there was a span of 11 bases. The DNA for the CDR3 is TGTGCCACCAGTGATCCAGAGGGAGGCACTGAAGCTTTCTTT. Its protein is CATSDPEGGTEAFF.

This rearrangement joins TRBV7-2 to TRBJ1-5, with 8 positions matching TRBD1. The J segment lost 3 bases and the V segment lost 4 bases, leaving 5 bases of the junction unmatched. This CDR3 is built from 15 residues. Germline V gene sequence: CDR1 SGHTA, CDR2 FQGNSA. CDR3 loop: CASSSRTGPNQPQHF. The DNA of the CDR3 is TGTGCCAGCAGCTCCCGGACAGGGCCCAATCAGCCCCAGCATTTT.

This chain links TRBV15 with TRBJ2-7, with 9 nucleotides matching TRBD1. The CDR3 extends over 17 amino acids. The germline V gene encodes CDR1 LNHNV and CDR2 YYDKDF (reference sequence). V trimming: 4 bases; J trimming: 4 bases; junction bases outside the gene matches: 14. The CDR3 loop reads CATSNSGTGRSGYEQYF. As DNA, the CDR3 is TGTGCCACCAGCAATTCCGGGACAGGGAGATCCGGGTACGAGCAGTACTTC. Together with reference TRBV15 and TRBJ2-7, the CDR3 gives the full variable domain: DAMVIQNPRYQVTQFGKPVTLSCSQTLNHNVMYWYQQKSSQAPKLLFHYYDKDFNNEADTPDNFQSRRPNTSFCFLDIRSPGLGDTAMYLCATSNSGTGRSGYEQYFGPGTRLTVT.

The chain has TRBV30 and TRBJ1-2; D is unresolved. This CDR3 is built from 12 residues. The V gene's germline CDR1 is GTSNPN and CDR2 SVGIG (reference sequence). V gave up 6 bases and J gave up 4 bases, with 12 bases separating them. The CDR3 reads CACKKGAYGYTF. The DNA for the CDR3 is TGTGCCTGCAAAAAAGGAGCCTATGGCTACACCTTC.

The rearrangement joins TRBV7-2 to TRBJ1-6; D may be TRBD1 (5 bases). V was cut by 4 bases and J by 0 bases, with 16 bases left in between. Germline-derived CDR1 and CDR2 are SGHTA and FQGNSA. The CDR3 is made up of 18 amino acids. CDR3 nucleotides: TGTGCCAGCAGCTCCCGCATTACAGGATTCTCCTATAATTCACCCCTCCACTTT. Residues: CASSSRITGFSYNSPLHF.

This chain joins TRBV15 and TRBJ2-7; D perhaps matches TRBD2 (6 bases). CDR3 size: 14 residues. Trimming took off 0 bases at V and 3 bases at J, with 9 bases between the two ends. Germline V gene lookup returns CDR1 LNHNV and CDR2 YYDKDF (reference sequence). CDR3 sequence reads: CATSREGTGYEQYF. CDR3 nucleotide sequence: TGTGCCACCAGCAGAGAAGGGACTGGCTACGAGCAGTACTTC.

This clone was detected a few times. The CDR3 protein is CASRTQGSNQPQHF. DNA of the CDR3: TGTGCCAGTAGGACCCAGGGGAGCAATCAGCCCCAGCATTTT. The chain joins TRBV19 to TRBJ1-5; D is perhaps TRBD1 (6 bases). The CDR3 totals 14 residues. In germline, CDR1 is LNHDA, CDR2 SQIVND (reference sequence). Trimming pared 6 bases from V and 1 base from J, leaving 10 bases between.

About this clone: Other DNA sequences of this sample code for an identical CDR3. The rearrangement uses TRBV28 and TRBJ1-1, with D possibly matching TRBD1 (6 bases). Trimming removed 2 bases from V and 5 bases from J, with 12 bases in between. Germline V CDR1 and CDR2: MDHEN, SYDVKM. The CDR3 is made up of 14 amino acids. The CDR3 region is CASSLRGGRTEAFF. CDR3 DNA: TGTGCCAGCAGTTTACGGGGGGGCCGAACTGAAGCTTTCTTT.

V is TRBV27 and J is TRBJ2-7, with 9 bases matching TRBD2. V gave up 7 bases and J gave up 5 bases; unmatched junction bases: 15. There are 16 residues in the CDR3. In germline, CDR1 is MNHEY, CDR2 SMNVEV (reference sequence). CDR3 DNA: TGTGCCAGCACCCCCCAAAGCGGGAGGACGTTTCACGAGCAGTACTTC. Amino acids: CASTPQSGRTFHEQYF.

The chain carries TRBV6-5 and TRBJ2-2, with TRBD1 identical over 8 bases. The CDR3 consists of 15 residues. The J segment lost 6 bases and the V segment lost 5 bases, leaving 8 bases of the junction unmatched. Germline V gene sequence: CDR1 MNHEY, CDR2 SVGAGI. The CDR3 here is CASSRAQGAAGELFF. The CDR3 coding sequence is TGTGCCAGCAGTCGCGCGCAGGGGGCAGCCGGGGAGCTGTTTTTT.

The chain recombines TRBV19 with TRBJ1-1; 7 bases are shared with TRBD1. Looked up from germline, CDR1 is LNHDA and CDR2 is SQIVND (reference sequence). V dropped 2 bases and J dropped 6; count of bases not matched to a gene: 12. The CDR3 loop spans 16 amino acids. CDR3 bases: TGTGCCAGTAGTATACTCCGGGACAGCATTAACGCTGAAGCTTTCTTT. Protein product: CASSILRDSINAEAFF.

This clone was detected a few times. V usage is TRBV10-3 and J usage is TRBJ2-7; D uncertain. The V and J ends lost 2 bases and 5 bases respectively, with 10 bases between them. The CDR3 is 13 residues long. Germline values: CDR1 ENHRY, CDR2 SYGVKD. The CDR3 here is CAISEPVENEQYF. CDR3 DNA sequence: TGTGCCATCAGTGAGCCGGTGGAGAACGAGCAGTACTTC.

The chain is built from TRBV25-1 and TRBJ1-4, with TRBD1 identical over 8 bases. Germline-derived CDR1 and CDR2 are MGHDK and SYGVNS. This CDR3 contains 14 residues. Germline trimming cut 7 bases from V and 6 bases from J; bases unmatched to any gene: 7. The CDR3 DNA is TGTGCCAGCAAAAGGGGGACAGGCCATGAAAAACTGTTTTTT. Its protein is CASKRGTGHEKLFF. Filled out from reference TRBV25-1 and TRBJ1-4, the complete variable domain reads EADIYQTPRYLVIGTGKKITLECSQTMGHDKMYWYQQDPGMELHLIHYSYGVNSTEKGDLSSESTVSRIRTEHFPLTLESARPSHTSQYLCASKRGTGHEKLFFGSGTQLSVL.

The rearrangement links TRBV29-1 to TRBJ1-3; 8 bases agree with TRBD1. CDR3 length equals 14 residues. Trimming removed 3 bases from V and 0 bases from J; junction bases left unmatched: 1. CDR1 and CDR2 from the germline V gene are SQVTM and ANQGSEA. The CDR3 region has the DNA TGCAGCGTTGATGACAGGGGCTCTGGAAACACCATATATTTT. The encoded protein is CSVDDRGSGNTIYF.

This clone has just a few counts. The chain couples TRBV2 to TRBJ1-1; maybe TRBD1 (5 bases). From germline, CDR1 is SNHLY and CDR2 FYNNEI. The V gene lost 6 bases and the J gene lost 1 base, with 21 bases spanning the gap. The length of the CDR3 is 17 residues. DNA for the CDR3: TGTGCCAGCAGGTCAGAACTTCGGGGGAAAAGGAACACTGAAGCTTTCTTT. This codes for CASRSELRGKRNTEAFF.